A single sample is the source of the 7 T cell receptor beta chains below, sequenced in a study of shared clonotypes between healthy human individuals. Terminally differentiated effector memory CD45RA+ cells were left out of the naive CD8 fraction, which was CD45RO-negative and positively selected for CCR7. Sequenced by immunoSEQ multiplex PCR; TCRdb stores in-frame clones only, minus some. Counted here are just over 2,000,000 clones, approximately 94% occurring once; the ten biggest clones make up more than 0.95%. Sequenced: naive CD8+ T cells sorted from blood. The receptors were gathered from a man aged 18 to 29 in good health.

Written as DNA, the CDR3 is TGTGCCAGCAGCGTAGGGACTAGCCGCACAGATACGCAGTATTTT. The encoded protein is CASSVGTSRTDTQYF. The rearrangement joins TRBV9 to TRBJ2-3; 8 nucleotides line up with TRBD2. Germline V gene data show CDR1 as SGDLS and CDR2 as YYNGEE. V shed 0 bases and J 1 base; nucleotides not matched to a gene: 1. This CDR3 has 15 amino acids.

The rearrangement links TRBV4-2 to TRBJ1-5; D is uncertain. Germline-derived CDR1 and CDR2 are LGHNA and YNFKEQ. V lost 1 base, J lost 3 bases, and 10 bases lay in between. This CDR3 spans 15 amino acids. CDR3 nucleotide sequence: TGTGCCAGCAGCCAAGGAGAGGAGTACAATCAGCCCCAGCATTTT. Translating it yields CASSQGEEYNQPQHF.

The rearrangement uses TRBV28 and TRBJ2-3, with D uncertain. The germline V gene encodes CDR1 MDHEN and CDR2 SYDVKM. The CDR3 runs 16 residues. With 7 bases removed from V and 1 base from J, the gap between germline ends came to 18 bases. CDR3 region: CASTLLKGKGTDTQYF. Here the CDR3 DNA reads TGTGCCAGCACTCTACTTAAGGGAAAGGGCACAGATACGCAGTATTTT. Full variable domain (outside the CDR3, taken from reference TRBV28 and TRBJ2-3): DVKVTQSSRYLVKRTGEKVFLECVQDMDHENMFWYRQDPGLGLRLIYFSYDVKMKEKGDIPEGYSVSREKKERFSLILESASTNQTSMYLCASTLLKGKGTDTQYFGPGTRLTVL.

The rearrangement links TRBV7-9 to TRBJ2-6, with 8 bases fitting TRBD1. The CDR3 is 14 residues long. V shed 5 bases and J 10 bases; nucleotides not matched to a gene: 7. CDR1 and CDR2 from the germline V gene are SEHNR and FQNEAQ (reference sequence). The CDR3 reads CASSALQGGNVLTF. The CDR3 DNA is TGTGCCAGCAGCGCACTACAGGGGGGAAACGTCCTGACTTTC.

The chain carries TRBV5-6 and TRBJ2-5; no reliable D call. The CDR3 spans 16 residues. V shed 4 bases and J shed 2 bases, with 18 bases lying between them. Germline CDR1 is SGHDT and CDR2 is YYEEEE. DNA of the CDR3: TGTGCCAGCAGCCCAAATCCCCGATTCATGCAAGAGACCCAGTACTTC. This encodes CASSPNPRFMQETQYF.

The J gene is TRBJ2-7, the V gene TRBV5-6; TRBD1 matches at 7 bases. Trimming cost V 4 bases and J 3 bases; bases outside gene matches: 7. CDR1 SGHDT and CDR2 YYEEEE come from the germline V gene. The CDR3 runs 14 residues. The CDR3 DNA is TGTGCCAGCAGCGGGACAGAGGAAGTCTACGAGCAGTACTTC. Translation: CASSGTEEVYEQYF. The full variable domain, completed using reference TRBV5-6 and TRBJ2-7, is DAGVTQSPTHLIKTRGQQVTLRCSPKSGHDTVSWYQQALGQGPQFIFQYYEEEERQRGNFPDRFSGHQFPNYSSELNVNALLLGDSALYLCASSGTEEVYEQYFGPGTRLTVT.

The chain joins TRBV28 to TRBJ1-3, with D hard to call. The CDR3 runs to 14 residues. Germline V gene lookup returns CDR1 MDHEN and CDR2 SYDVKM. Between the trimmed V and J ends, which lost 8 bases and 0 bases, there was a span of 11 bases. CDR3 in amino acids: CASASYGSGNTIYF. Here the CDR3 DNA reads TGTGCCAGCGCCTCTTATGGCTCTGGAAACACCATATATTTT.